This T cell receptor beta chain was obtained from a study of blood T cell repertoires in COVID-19. Germline CDR1 and CDR2: KGHSH and LQKENI. The V gene lost 1 base and the J gene lost 0 bases, with 9 bases spanning the gap. The CDR3 contains 15 residues. Sequenced by immunoSEQ multiplex PCR; TCRdb stores in-frame clones only, minus some. The sample lists some 400,000 clones; 87% were seen once. Assignments of participants to cohorts depended upon their own reported clinical history. Cohort 3 donors counted as recovered after two negative PCRs, clearance, or resolved symptoms. The sample was PBMCs or T cells enriched from blood (not recorded which). This TCR was recovered from a young man who had recovered from COVID-19. The chain carries TRBV18 and TRBJ2-5, with D possibly being TRBD2 (6 bases). The CDR3 sequence: CASSPHPGDQETQYF. CDR3 in DNA: TGTGCCAGCTCACCACATCCGGGGGACCAAGAGACCCAGTACTTC. Combining the CDR3 with reference TRBV18 and TRBJ2-5 gives the whole variable domain NAGVMQNPRHLVRRRGQEARLRCSPMKGHSHVYWYRQLPEEGLKFMVYLQKENIIDESGMPKERFSAEFPKEGPSILRIQQVVRGDSAAYFCASSPHPGDQETQYFGPGTRLLVL.